This T cell receptor beta chain derives from a study of regulatory T cells in long-lasting Graves disease. Whole-study context: With positive TSH receptor antibodies and over 5 years of antithyroid drugs, Graves' disease was considered persistent. Study observations and caveats: Only peripheral blood was studied, not thyroid tissue.

The time point: persistent/refractory GD, antithyroid drugs over 5 years with positive TRAb. The TCR library was prepared using RNA isolated from PBMCs. Around 9.9 milliliters of peripheral blood went into EDTA tubes. TCR beta libraries were built with iRepertoire HTBI primers and Arm-PCR of CDR3 regions. TCRdb called the multiplex PCR reads again in MiXCR, with one record for every CDR3 protein. The sample gives 310,000 or so distinct CDR3 sequences, approximately 20% of which show up once; about 61% is in the top ten. Notes on this clonotype: What it recognizes is unknown.

Germline CDR1 is KGHSH and CDR2 is LQKENI. The CDR3 runs to 14 residues. V gave up 6 bases and J gave up 2 bases, with 14 bases separating them. The starting material was peripheral blood mononuclear cells (PBMCs), obtained when the disease was refractory, from a patient treated with antithyroid drugs. The chain carries TRBV18 and TRBJ2-7; TRBD1 is a possible D gene (6 bases). The TCR sequence derives from a female donor with Graves disease. The CDR3 spells CASSPGEGAYEQYF. CDR3 DNA sequence: TGTGCCAGCTCTCCTGGTGAGGGGGCCTACGAGCAGTACTTC.